This entry features one T cell receptor (beta chain) sequence. The clone's antigen remains unknown. This sample is part of a study of cytomegalovirus exposure and HLA in healthy donors (dated by TCRdb to 2015 to 2018). For context, the study as a whole: In an earlier analysis of about 560 of the donors, approximately 260 Gb of sequence data and approximately 120 million unique TCR beta sequences from 150 million to 200 million T cells were reported. Roughly 310 gigabases of sequencing data and approximately 85 million unique TCR sequences were included in an early release covering roughly 700 HLA-typed donors. Among around 400 genotyped donors of the cohort, an average of approximately 240,000 unique TCR beta nucleotide sequences was sequenced per donor, of which approximately 18% were non-productive. HLA typing included class I and class II loci at four-digit resolution. All discovery cohort repertoires had been generated on a single sequencing platform. The T cell repertoires of roughly 660 subjects were profiled by immunosequencing and related to cytomegalovirus serostatus. To study patterns of TCR occurrence, a later analysis re-analyzed previously published TCR beta repertoires from under 750 donors and added high-resolution HLA genotyping. Alongside the repertoire data, information on donor age, sex, ethnicity and CMV serostatus was compiled. In a later genetic analysis, genome-wide SNP genotypes for about 65% of the 666 donors were used, and that subset was treated as a discovery cohort. About five DR-DQ haplotypes were handled as single units for association and clustering because linkage in the cohort was strong. In addition to the first cohort of hundreds of subjects, a separate validation cohort of under 150 different subjects was used. The study was designed to test whether signatures of past pathogen exposure could be identified by cataloging public T cell receptors. Of the 300 to 500 genotyped donors, 75% to 85% were placed in the genetic ancestry cluster associated with self-reported Caucasian donors. Rather than using new phenotypic data, the later analysis identified candidate immune exposures from TCR beta sequences and from how often those sequences occurred across donors. High-throughput TCR immunosequencing, statistical association of individual TCRs with disease status, and machine learning were combined to predict cytomegalovirus infection status. The number of donors typed differed by locus, with about 620-630 for A, B, C, DRB1 and DQB1, over 500 for DQA1, over 600 for DPA1, and under 490 for DPB1. An earlier analysis of 587 of the donors used high-throughput TCR beta sequencing to judge whether each TCR beta V gene segment behaved as functional or pseudogenic. The paper as a whole reports these results and caveats: Roughly uniform sequencing depth across donors was assumed in presence/absence analyses, although this assumption may not hold. In a later analysis, some 18,000 TCR beta sequences were associated with specific HLA alleles at a false discovery rate of 0.05. A further reported finding was that TCR beta sequences accurately predicted the HLA-A and HLA-B alleles for most subjects in the first cohort. This cohort had only TCR beta chains sequenced, and the lack of alpha or paired-chain data limited which features could be detected. When HLA alleles, especially DR and DQ, strongly co-occurred, attributing TCR associations to individual alleles was difficult. A later genetic analysis reported fewer N-insertions in productive TCRs among donors in an Asian-associated ancestry cluster than the roughly 700-donor mean. It was suggested by the authors that the approach could potentially be generalized to other disease states and immunological phenotypes. In the study, 150 to 200 TCR beta chains were listed as associated with cytomegalovirus. Correlated functional status among segregating V segments might be attributable to linkage disequilibrium, but an unknown experimental factor could not be ruled out. Compared with equally common non-associated chains, HLA-associated TCR beta chains in a later analysis were more clonally expanded and had lower generation probabilities. The classifier was reported to diagnose cytomegalovirus status with high specificity and sensitivity in both the original and validation cohorts. A cluster of highly shared sequence variants was judged likely to be a technical artifact of the sequencing pipeline. Immune exposure information for the cohort was limited to CMV serostatus. In a later analysis, most CMV-associated TCR beta chains were found to appear HLA-restricted, with HLA associations seemingly driven largely by CMV exposure. In a later genetic analysis, a missense DCLRE1C variant was associated with V-gene and J-gene trimming of TCR beta chains, and the association was replicated in an independent cohort. Across donors, most TCR sequences were observed very rarely, whereas some public TCRs were present in many individuals. Because counts were too low, 15 to 20 rarely observed V segments, including chromosome 9 orphons, were excluded from the earlier analysis of around 590 of the donors. An earlier analysis of 587 of the donors showed that most TCR beta V segments appeared in productive rearrangements either about 87% or about 30% of the time, which broadly matched IMGT annotations. Because HLA typing was unavailable for some donors at each locus, only the typed subset was used in association tests. Three of the identified cytomegalovirus-associated TCR beta chains were confirmed in vitro to be specific for cytomegalovirus antigens. According to a later analysis, parvovirus B19, influenza, CMV and Epstein-Barr virus appeared linked to several top co-occurrence clusters. In a later analysis, TCR association rates were found to vary across HLA loci, with the most associated TCRs seen for DRB1 alleles and the fewest for HLA-C alleles.

The cohort comprised hundreds of healthy bone marrow donors. At the time of sampling, every cohort member was nominally healthy, though immune exposures that went unrecorded were likely present. The donor tested CMV seronegative and was one of the 352 seronegative cohort members. A peripheral blood sample was collected from each donor, and TCR beta sequencing was performed on peripheral blood mononuclear cells. The Qiagen DNeasy Blood Extraction Kit was used to extract genomic DNA from the blood cell samples. Receptor amplification or capture employed the immunoSEQ multiplex PCR assay. For the multiplex PCR, a mixture combining 60 forward primers for TCR Vbeta segments and 13 reverse primers for TCR Jbeta segments was used. The CDR3 region of rearranged TCR beta genes was amplified from genomic DNA with a multiplex PCR assay. On the Illumina HiSeq System, the amplified TCR beta libraries were sequenced as 87-base-pair reads. Under the source paper's analysis protocol: A later analysis counted 65 million to 90 million unique TCR beta chains across the 640 or so repertoires, and around 12 million of these chains were shared by at least two donors. To remove PCR and sequencing errors, raw reads were error-corrected and collapsed into unique sequences using a nearest-neighbor algorithm that merged closely related sequences. Alignment of CDR3 sequences to IMGT reference sequences was used to assign V, D and J gene segments. For a sequence to be retained, at least a six-nucleotide match to both a V gene segment and a J gene segment was required. A rearrangement counted as productive if the CDR3 had no stop codons and remained in frame with V and J, and every other rearrangement counted as non-productive. Following IMGT convention, CDR3 was defined as the stretch from the second conserved V-encoded cysteine up to the conserved J-encoded phenylalanine. The earlier analysis of about 620 of the donors excluded sequences that lacked an unambiguous match to a single V gene segment. An earlier analysis of several hundred of the donors called V segments functional above 56.7% productive rearrangements and segregating when the between-donor standard deviation exceeded 5%. To diagnose cytomegalovirus status from the catalog of TCR beta chain sequences, a statistical classification framework was built. In a later analysis, V and J genes were assigned by comparing TCR nucleotide sequences against IMGT/GENE-DB human TR gene sequences. Using the TCRdist pipeline, a later analysis assigned CDR3 sequences along with most-parsimonious VDJ recombination scenarios. In a later analysis, each TCR beta chain was defined by its CDR3 amino acid sequence together with its V-gene family, and reads without a unique V-gene family were excluded. As a way to deal with suspected cross-contamination and a sequencing artifact, a later analysis dropped roughly 620 nucleotide sequences that were highly shared and had low generation probability. A later analysis calculated a clonal expansion index for each public chain from normalized within-repertoire ranks of inferred template counts. Generation probabilities in a later analysis came from a VDJ recombination model fitted to out-of-frame rearrangements, and those results were checked against IGoR. Hypergeometric tests were used in a later analysis to score TCR-TCR, TCR-HLA and TCR-CMV co-occurrence, with a repertoire-size bias correction applied to the TCR pairs. False discovery rates were estimated in a later analysis by permuting HLA or CMV assignments 20 times. In a later analysis, co-occurring TCRs were grouped with DBSCAN, and TCRdist sequence similarity was added when clustering was performed within HLA-allele-positive subsets. Repertoires with fewer than 30,000 or more than 120,000 public chains, plus five repertoires with anomalous nucleotide sharing, were excluded from co-occurrence clustering. TCRdb stores this immuneACCESS table with in-frame sequences only. Part of the clones is absent; in the studies checked, under half of the shortfall reflects unresolved V genes, and no reason is known for the rest. V and J calls and clone size follow that table, whereas D and trimming were derived from the DNA. The sample table records 150,000 to 200,000 clones. Of the sample, 1.3% is held by the ten largest clones.

The sequence was collected from a woman aged 55 to 70 in good health and CMV-seronegative. The sample taken for sequencing was PBMCs.

The DNA reads as follows: TGTGCCAGCAGCTCGCAGCTGAGGGGACAGTCTGCAACTAATGAAAAACTGTTTTTT. The resulting protein is CASSSQLRGQSATNEKLFF. The chain is encoded by TRBV7-8 joined to TRBJ1-4, and 7 junctional nucleotides match TRBD1. Measured from the cysteine to the phenylalanine, the CDR3 is 19 residues long. Just CDR3 DNA is preserved here, 57 bases in frame from base 1. V loses 4 bases at its end and J loses 0 bases; junction bases beyond the gene matches: 14. From a lookup of the germline V gene, CDR1 and CDR2 are SGHVS and FQNEAQ.